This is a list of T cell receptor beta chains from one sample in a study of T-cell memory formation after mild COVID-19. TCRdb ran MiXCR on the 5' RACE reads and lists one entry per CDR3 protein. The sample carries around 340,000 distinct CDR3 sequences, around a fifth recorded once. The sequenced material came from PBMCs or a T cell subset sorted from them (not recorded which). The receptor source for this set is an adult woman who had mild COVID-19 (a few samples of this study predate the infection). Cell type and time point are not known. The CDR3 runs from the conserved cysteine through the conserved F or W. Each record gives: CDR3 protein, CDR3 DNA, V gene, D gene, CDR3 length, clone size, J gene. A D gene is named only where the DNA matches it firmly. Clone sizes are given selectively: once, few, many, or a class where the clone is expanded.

CSARDWSGGGDEQYF,TGCAGTGCTAGAGATTGGTCTGGGGGCGGCGACGAGCAGTACTTC,TRBV20-1,-,15,few,TRBJ2-7
CASSVLGLPQETQYF,TGTGCCAGCAGTGTTTTAGGACTCCCCCAAGAGACCCAGTACTTC,TRBV2,-,15,-,TRBJ2-5
CASSKLVPGELFF,TGTGCCAGCAGCAAACTAGTACCCGGGGAGCTGTTTTTT,TRBV7-6,-,13,-,TRBJ2-2
CASSVAGGSALGNEQFF,TGTGCCAGCAGCGTAGCTGGGGGCAGTGCCCTCGGCAATGAGCAGTTCTTC,TRBV9,-,17,-,TRBJ2-1
CASSQKGLGTASSYEQYF,TGCGCCAGCAGCCAAAAGGGCCTCGGGACCGCGAGCTCCTACGAGCAGTACTTC,TRBV4-3,-,18,-,TRBJ2-7
CASSLLNNEQFF,TGCGCCAGCAGCTTGTTGAACAATGAGCAGTTCTTC,TRBV5-1,-,12,-,TRBJ2-1
CASSYGEDYGYTF,TGTGCCAGCAGTTACGGTGAGGACTATGGCTACACCTTC,TRBV6-6,-,13,-,TRBJ1-2
CASSLDGTPTYNEQFF,TGTGCCAGCAGCTTAGATGGGACACCAACCTACAATGAGCAGTTCTTC,TRBV7-8,-,16,-,TRBJ2-1
CASSLWGRLRDTEAFF,TGTGCCAGCAGTTTATGGGGCAGACTAAGGGACACTGAAGCTTTCTTT,TRBV27,-,16,-,TRBJ1-1
CASIGGSIASNF,TGTGCCAGCATAGGGGGATCCATCGCAAGTAACTTC,TRBV6-6,-,12,-,TRBJ1-2
CASSLRLANVGDTQYF,TGTGCCAGCAGCCTTAGACTAGCTAATGTTGGAGATACGCAGTATTTT,TRBV7-9,TRBD2,16,-,TRBJ2-3
CASSYQTDQPQHF,TGTGCCAGCAGTTACCAAACAGATCAGCCCCAGCATTTT,TRBV12-3/TRBV12-4,-,13,many,TRBJ1-5
CASSHSLGDGEQYF,TGTGCCAGCAGCCACAGCTTGGGGGACGGAGAGCAGTACTTC,TRBV7-8,-,14,few,TRBJ2-7
CASSFGPSYRGGSYEQYF,TGTGCCAGCAGCTTTGGTCCCTCATACAGGGGGGGCTCCTACGAGCAGTACTTC,TRBV7-9,-,18,few,TRBJ2-7
CASSPQGHNTEAFF,TGTGCCAGCAGCCCCCAGGGGCACAACACTGAAGCTTTCTTT,TRBV12-3/TRBV12-4,-,14,-,TRBJ1-1
CASSLKLANVLTF,TGTGCCAGCAGTTTAAAGCTGGCCAACGTCCTGACTTTC,TRBV12-3/TRBV12-4,-,13,many,TRBJ2-6
CSARTGEVGETQYF,TGCAGTGCTAGGACAGGGGAAGTGGGTGAGACCCAGTACTTC,TRBV20-1,TRBD1,14,few,TRBJ2-5
CASSLVWPPTVTNYGYTF,TGTGCCAGCAGCTTAGTTTGGCCCCCGACAGTGACTAACTATGGCTACACCTTC,TRBV7-9,-,18,-,TRBJ1-2
CASSSAGQPSTDTQYF,TGCGCCAGCAGCTCCGCGGGACAGCCTAGCACAGATACGCAGTATTTT,TRBV5-1,-,16,-,TRBJ2-3
CSARASPGGGRSYEQYF,TGCAGTGCTAGAGCTTCCCCCGGGGGGGGGCGATCCTACGAGCAGTACTTC,TRBV20-1,TRBD2,17,many,TRBJ2-7
CASSNLGQNYEQYF,TGCGCCAGCAGCAACCTGGGACAGAACTACGAGCAGTACTTC,TRBV5-1,TRBD1,14,-,TRBJ2-7
CASGAVQETQYF,TGTGCCAGCGGGGCGGTCCAAGAGACCCAGTACTTC,TRBV14,-,12,-,TRBJ2-5
CASSLRGLAGANLQETQYF,TGTGCCAGCAGTTTAAGGGGGCTAGCGGGCGCCAACCTCCAAGAGACCCAGTACTTC,TRBV12-3/TRBV12-4,-,19,-,TRBJ2-5
CASSLTFRHREEKLFF,TGTGCCAGCAGTTTAACTTTTCGGCATAGGGAGGAAAAACTGTTTTTT,TRBV27,-,16,-,TRBJ1-4
CASSLTPGANTGELFF,TGTGCCAGCAGCTTAACACCGGGAGCAAACACCGGGGAGCTGTTTTTT,TRBV11-1,-,16,-,TRBJ2-2
CASSLTGFGYTF,TGTGCCAGCAGTTTGACAGGGTTTGGCTACACCTTC,TRBV6-5,TRBD1,12,few,TRBJ1-2
CASSFGGGGLYTQYF,TGTGCCAGCAGTTTCGGTGGGGGAGGCTTATATACGCAGTATTTT,TRBV28,-,15,few,TRBJ2-3
CSARDWASGSQNEQYF,TGCAGTGCTAGAGATTGGGCTAGCGGGAGTCAAAACGAGCAGTACTTC,TRBV20-1,TRBD2,16,-,TRBJ2-7
CASSPPGPNTEAFF,TGTGCCAGCAGTCCCCCGGGACCGAACACTGAAGCTTTCTTT,TRBV12-3/TRBV12-4,-,14,-,TRBJ1-1
CASRGDRVNTEAFF,TGTGCCAGCAGGGGGGACAGGGTGAACACTGAAGCTTTCTTT,TRBV3-1,TRBD1,14,-,TRBJ1-1
CAWSRGGTWDTQYF,TGTGCCTGGTCAAGGGGCGGGACCTGGGATACGCAGTATTTT,TRBV30,-,14,-,TRBJ2-3
CASSKWASGSYEQYF,TGTGCCAGCAGCAAGTGGGCTAGCGGATCCTACGAGCAGTACTTC,TRBV7-9,TRBD2,15,few,TRBJ2-7
CAISTTGRSPQHF,TGTGCCATCAGCACGACAGGGAGATCGCCCCAGCATTTT,TRBV10-3,TRBD1,13,-,TRBJ1-5
CASSQDTAGGTDTQYF,TGCGCCAGCAGCCAAGATACCGCGGGAGGCACAGATACGCAGTATTTT,TRBV4-3,TRBD2,16,-,TRBJ2-3
CASSETPSTDTQYF,TGTGCCAGCAGCGAAACCCCTAGCACAGATACGCAGTATTTT,TRBV9,-,14,-,TRBJ2-3
CASSFKENEQYF,TGTGCCAGCAGCTTCAAGGAGAACGAGCAGTACTTC,TRBV11-3,-,12,once,TRBJ2-7
CASSLGNEQYF,TGTGCCAGCAGCTTAGGGAACGAGCAGTACTTC,TRBV7-9,-,11,many,TRBJ2-7
CASSQVGGSQQPQHF,TGTGCCAGCAGCCAAGTGGGGGGGTCGCAACAGCCCCAGCATTTT,TRBV4-2,-,15,-,TRBJ1-5
CSARASGRVSTDTQYF,TGCAGTGCTAGAGCCAGCGGGAGAGTTAGCACAGATACGCAGTATTTT,TRBV20-1,TRBD2,16,-,TRBJ2-3